The clone carrying this T cell receptor beta chain occurred a few times. This sample stems from a study of blood T cell repertoires in COVID-19. Germline values: CDR1 SQVTM, CDR2 ANQGSEA. Trimming removed 0 bases at V and 5 bases at J, with 10 bases between. This CDR3 is built from 13 residues. The table came from immunoSEQ multiplex PCR; TCRdb's copy has only in-frame clones and leaves some out. The data show hundreds of thousands of clones, with 70% to 90% seen just once and approximately 2% held by the top ten. Sequencing used PBMCs or T cells enriched from blood (not recorded which). This sequence was found in a woman between 18 and 29 years old with acute COVID-19. The chain is built from TRBV29-1 and TRBJ1-2; D unclear. The CDR3 region has the DNA TGCAGCGTTGAAGAGAGGGCGGGGTATGGCTACACCTTC. Translated: CSVEERAGYGYTF.